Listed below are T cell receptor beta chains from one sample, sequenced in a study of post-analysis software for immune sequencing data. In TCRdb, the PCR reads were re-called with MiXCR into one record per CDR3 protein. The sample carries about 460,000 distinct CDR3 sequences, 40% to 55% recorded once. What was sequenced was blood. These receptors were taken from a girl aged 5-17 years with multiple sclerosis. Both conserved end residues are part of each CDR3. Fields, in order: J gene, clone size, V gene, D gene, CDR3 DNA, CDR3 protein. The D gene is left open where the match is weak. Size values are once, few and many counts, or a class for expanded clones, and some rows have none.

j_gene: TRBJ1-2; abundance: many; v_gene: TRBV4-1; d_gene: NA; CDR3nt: TGCGCCAGCAGCCAAGGACAAGGGATTAACTATGGCTACACCTTC; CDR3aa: CASSQGQGINYGYTF
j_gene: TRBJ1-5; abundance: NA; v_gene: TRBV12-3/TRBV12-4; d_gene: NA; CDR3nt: TGTGCCAGCAGCCCTACTAGGTTGCGCAATCAGCCCCAGCATTTT; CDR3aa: CASSPTRLRNQPQHF
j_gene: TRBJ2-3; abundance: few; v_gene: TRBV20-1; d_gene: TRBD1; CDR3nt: TGCAGTGCGCCCGGGACAGGGGGAGATACGCAGTATTTT; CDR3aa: CSAPGTGGDTQYF
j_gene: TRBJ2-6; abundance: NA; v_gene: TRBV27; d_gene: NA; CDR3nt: TGTGCCAGCGCAGGCCCTTCTGGGGCCAACGTCCTGACTTTC; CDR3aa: CASAGPSGANVLTF
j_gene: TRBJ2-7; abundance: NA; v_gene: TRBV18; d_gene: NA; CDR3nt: TGTGCCAGCTCACGCCTTTCGTTATCGAGTGGATACGAGCAGTACTTC; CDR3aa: CASSRLSLSSGYEQYF
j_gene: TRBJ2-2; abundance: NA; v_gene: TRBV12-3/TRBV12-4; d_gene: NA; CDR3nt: TGTGCCAGCAGGCGAAGAGTTAGCTCCGGGGAGCTGTTTTTT; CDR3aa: CASRRRVSSGELFF
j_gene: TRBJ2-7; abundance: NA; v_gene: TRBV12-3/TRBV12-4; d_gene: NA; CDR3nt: TGTGCCAGCAGTCTATTTGCGGAGGGTCAAGAGCAGTACTTC; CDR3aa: CASSLFAEGQEQYF
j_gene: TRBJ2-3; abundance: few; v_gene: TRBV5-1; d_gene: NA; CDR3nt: TGCGCCAGCAGCTTGGTTAGCGGACCCACAGATACGCAGTATTTT; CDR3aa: CASSLVSGPTDTQYF
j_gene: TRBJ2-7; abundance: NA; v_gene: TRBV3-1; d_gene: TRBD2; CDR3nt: TGTGCCAGCAGCCAGAGACTAGCGGGAGGTTACATCCCCCACGAGCAGTACTTC; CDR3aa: CASSQRLAGGYIPHEQYF
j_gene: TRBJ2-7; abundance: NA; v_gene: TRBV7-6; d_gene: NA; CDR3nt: TGTGCCAGCAGCGCAGCAGGGGAATCGTACGAGCAGTACTTC; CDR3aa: CASSAAGESYEQYF
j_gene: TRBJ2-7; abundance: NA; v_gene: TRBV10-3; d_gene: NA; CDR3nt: TGTGCCATCAGTGTCCACTTAAAAGGGGACGAGCAGTACTTC; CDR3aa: CAISVHLKGDEQYF
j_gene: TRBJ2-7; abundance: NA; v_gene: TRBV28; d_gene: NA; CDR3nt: TGTGCCAGCAGGATTGGGAGGAATGAGCAGTACTTC; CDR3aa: CASRIGRNEQYF
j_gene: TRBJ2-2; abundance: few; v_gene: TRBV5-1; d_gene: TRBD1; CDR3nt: TGTGCCAGCAGCCGGGACAGAAACACCGGGGAGCTGTTTTTT; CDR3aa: CASSRDRNTGELFF
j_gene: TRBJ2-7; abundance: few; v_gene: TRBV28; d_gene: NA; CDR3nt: TGTGCCAGCAGTTCTTGGGGGAGCTCCTACGAGCAGTACTTC; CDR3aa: CASSSWGSSYEQYF
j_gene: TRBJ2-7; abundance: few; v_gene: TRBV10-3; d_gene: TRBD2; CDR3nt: TGTGCCATCAGTAGTCTAGCGGGAGTCCGCGAGCAGTACTTC; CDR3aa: CAISSLAGVREQYF
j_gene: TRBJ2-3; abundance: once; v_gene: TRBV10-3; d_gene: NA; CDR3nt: TGTGCCATCAGTGAGTCGAGGGAGTTAGTTCCCGCAGATACGCAGTATTTT; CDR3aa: CAISESRELVPADTQYF
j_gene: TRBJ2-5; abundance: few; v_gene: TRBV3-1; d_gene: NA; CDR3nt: TGTGCCAGCAGCCAAGATTACAGTACCTCTGAACAGTACTTC; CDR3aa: CASSQDYSTSEQYF
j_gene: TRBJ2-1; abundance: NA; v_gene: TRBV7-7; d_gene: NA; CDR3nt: TGTGCTAGCAGCTTAGCCATTGACTCCTACAATGAGCAGTTCTTC; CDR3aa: CASSLAIDSYNEQFF
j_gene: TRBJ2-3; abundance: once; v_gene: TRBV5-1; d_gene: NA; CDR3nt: TGCGCCAGCAGCTTACTAGTTACGGAGCGTGCAGATACGCAGTATTTT; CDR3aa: CASSLLVTERADTQYF
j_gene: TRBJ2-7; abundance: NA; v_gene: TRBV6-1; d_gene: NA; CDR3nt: TGTGCCAGCAGTGAGAATCAACTAGTGGATTACGAGCAGTACTTC; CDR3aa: CASSENQLVDYEQYF
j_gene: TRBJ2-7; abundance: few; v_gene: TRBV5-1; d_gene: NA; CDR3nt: TGCGCCAGCAGCTTGGTGGGGGACACCTCCTACGAGCAGTACTTC; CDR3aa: CASSLVGDTSYEQYF
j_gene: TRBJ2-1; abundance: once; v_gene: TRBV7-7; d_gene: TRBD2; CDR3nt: TGTGCTAGCAGCTCGGGACTAGCGGGAGGGATGAACAATGAGCAGTTCTTC; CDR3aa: CASSSGLAGGMNNEQFF
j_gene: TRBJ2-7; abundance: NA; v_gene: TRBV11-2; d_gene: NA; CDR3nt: TGTGCCAGCAGCTTAAGAGGGGGTGCTTACTACGAGCAGTACTTC; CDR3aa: CASSLRGGAYYEQYF
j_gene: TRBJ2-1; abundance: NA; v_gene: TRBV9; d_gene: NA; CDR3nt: TGTGCCAGCAGCGTAGACGGAGGGGGATACAATGAGCAGTTCTTC; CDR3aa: CASSVDGGGYNEQFF
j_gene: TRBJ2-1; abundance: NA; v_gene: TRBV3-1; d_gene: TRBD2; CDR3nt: TGTGCCAGTAGCCAAGGCCTCGGGACTAGCGGGACCAATGAGCAGTTCTTC; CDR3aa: CASSQGLGTSGTNEQFF
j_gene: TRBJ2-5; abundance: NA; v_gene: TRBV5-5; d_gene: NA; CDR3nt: TGTGCCAGCAGCTGGGACTGGGAGACCCAGTACTTC; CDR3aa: CASSWDWETQYF
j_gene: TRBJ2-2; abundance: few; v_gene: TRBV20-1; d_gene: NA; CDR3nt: TGCAGTGCTAGAGGGAGCGAGGGTATCGGGGAGCTGTTTTTT; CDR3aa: CSARGSEGIGELFF
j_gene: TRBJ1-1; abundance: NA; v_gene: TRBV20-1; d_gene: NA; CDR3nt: TGCAGTGCTAGAGTACCTATGGGACCTAAAGCTTTCTTT; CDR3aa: CSARVPMGPKAFF
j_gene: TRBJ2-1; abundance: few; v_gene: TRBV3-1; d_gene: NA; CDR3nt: TGTGCCAGCAGCCAAGGAATAGGGTACGAGCAGTTCTTC; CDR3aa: CASSQGIGYEQFF
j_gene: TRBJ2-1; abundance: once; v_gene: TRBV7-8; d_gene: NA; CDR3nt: TGTGCCAGCAGCTTAGCGGGGGCCTTAGAACCGAATGAGCAGTTCTTC; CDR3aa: CASSLAGALEPNEQFF
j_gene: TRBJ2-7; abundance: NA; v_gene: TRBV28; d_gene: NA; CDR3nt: TGTGCCAGCAGTTCAGGTTCGACCTACGAGCAGTACTTC; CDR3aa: CASSSGSTYEQYF
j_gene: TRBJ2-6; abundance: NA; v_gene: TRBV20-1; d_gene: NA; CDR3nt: TGCAGTGCTAGAGACGTACAGTCCGGGGCCAACGTCCTGACTTTC; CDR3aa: CSARDVQSGANVLTF
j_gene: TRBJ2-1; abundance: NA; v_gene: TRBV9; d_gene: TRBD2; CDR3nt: TGTGCCAGCAGCGTAGATCCAGCGGGAGGGATTTACAATGAGCAGTTCTTC; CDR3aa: CASSVDPAGGIYNEQFF
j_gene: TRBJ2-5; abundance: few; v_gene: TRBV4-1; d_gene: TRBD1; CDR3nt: TGCGCCAGCAGCCAAGGGCCTGACAGGGTGGCGACCCAGTACTTC; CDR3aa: CASSQGPDRVATQYF
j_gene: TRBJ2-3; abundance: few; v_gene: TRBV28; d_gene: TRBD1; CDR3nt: TGTGCCAGCACCCCGACAGGGCCCAAAAGAAAACTTCCAGATACGCAGTATTTT; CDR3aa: CASTPTGPKRKLPDTQYF
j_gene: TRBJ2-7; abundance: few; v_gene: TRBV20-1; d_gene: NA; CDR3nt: TGCAGTGCGGGGAGACACGGTGGTTTCTCCGAGCAGTACTTC; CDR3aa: CSAGRHGGFSEQYF
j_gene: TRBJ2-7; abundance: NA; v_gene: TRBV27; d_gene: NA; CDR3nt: TGTGCCAGCAGTATTACAACAGCAAGCTCCTACGAGCAGTACTTC; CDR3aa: CASSITTASSYEQYF
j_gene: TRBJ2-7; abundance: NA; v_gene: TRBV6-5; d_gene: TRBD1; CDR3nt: TGTGCCAGCAGTTTTGTAGGGCAGGGGGCCCACGAGCAGTACTTC; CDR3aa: CASSFVGQGAHEQYF
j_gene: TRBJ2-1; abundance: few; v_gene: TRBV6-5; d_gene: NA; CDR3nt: TGTGCCAGCAGACGCCCTAGAAGCTCCTACAATGAGCAGTTCTTC; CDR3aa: CASRRPRSSYNEQFF
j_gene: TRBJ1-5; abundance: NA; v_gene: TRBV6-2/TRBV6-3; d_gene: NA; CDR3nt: TGTGCCAGCAGTTCGTCTTACCGGGACATTCGAGGCAGCAATCAGCCCCAGCATTTT; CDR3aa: CASSSSYRDIRGSNQPQHF
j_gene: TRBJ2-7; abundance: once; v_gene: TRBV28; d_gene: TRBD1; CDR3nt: TGTGCCAGCAGCAAAGGGGGCAGCCCCTCCTACGAGCAGTACTTC; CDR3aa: CASSKGGSPSYEQYF
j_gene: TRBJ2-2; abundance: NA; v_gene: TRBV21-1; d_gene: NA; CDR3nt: TGTGCCAGCAGCAGTCCCTGGACAGGGGCGGACACCGGGGAGCTGTTTTTT; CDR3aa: CASSSPWTGADTGELFF
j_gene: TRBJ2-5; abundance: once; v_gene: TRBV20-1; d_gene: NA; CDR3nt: TGCAGTGCTAGAGATCCTGGAGGGGGAGGTTCGGAGACCCAGTACTTC; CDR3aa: CSARDPGGGGSETQYF
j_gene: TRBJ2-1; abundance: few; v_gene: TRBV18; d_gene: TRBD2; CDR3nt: TGTGCCAGCTCACCGAAAGGACTAGCGGGAGCGGGCCAAGGGGATGAGCAGTTCTTC; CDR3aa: CASSPKGLAGAGQGDEQFF
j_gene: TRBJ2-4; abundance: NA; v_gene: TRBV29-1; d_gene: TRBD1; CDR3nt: TGCAGCGTTTTAAAGGGACAGAGAGTAGCCAAAAACATTCAGTACTTC; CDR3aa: CSVLKGQRVAKNIQYF
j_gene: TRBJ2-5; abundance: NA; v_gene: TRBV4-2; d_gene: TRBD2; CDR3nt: TGTGCCAGCAGCCAAGATTGGGGGACTAGCCCACATGAGCAGTACTTC; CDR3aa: CASSQDWGTSPHEQYF
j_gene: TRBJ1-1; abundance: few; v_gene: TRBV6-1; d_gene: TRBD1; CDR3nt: TGTGCCAGCAGAGACAGGGGAGAGGGGACTGAAGCTTTCTTT; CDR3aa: CASRDRGEGTEAFF
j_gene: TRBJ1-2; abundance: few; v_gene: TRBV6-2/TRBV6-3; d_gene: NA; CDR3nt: TGTGCCAGCAGTCGCACCGGGACGGCCTATGGCTACACCTTC; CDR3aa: CASSRTGTAYGYTF
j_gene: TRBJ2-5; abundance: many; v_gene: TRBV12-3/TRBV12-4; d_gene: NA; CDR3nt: TGTGCCAGCAGCGGATTGCAAGAGACCCAGTACTTC; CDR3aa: CASSGLQETQYF
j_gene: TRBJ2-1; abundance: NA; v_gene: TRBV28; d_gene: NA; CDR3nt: TGTGCCAGCAGTCCCCCCCGGCTCGGCAATGAGCAGTTCTTC; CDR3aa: CASSPPRLGNEQFF
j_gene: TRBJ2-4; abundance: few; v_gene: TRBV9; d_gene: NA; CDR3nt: TGTGCCAGCAGCGTAGATTGGGGAGACGGAAACATTCAGTACTTC; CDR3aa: CASSVDWGDGNIQYF
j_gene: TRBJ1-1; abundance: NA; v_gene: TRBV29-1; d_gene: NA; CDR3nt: TGCAGCGTTGTACTCTTGCGGGCAGGCACTGAAGCTTTCTTT; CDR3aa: CSVVLLRAGTEAFF
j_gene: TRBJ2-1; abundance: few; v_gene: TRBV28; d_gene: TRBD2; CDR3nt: TGTGCCAGCAGTTTGGTACTAGCGGGGGGGATATACAATGAGCAGTTCTTC; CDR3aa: CASSLVLAGGIYNEQFF
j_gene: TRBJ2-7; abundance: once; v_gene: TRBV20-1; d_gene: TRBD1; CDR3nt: TGCAGAGTTTCCGGGACAGACTCCTACGAGCAGTACTTC; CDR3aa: CRVSGTDSYEQYF
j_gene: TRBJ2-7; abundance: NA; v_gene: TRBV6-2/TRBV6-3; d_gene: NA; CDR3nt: TGTGCCAGCAGCCTAGTGGGAGTAATTAACTACGAGCAGTACTTC; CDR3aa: CASSLVGVINYEQYF